The sequence of this T cell receptor (beta chain) was determined in a study of response to subunit inactivated influenza vaccine (dated by TCRdb to between 2018 and 2020). Regarding the study in general: The study used deep quantitative T cell receptor repertoire profiling to track responses to a trivalent subunit inactivated influenza vaccine. Study-level results and caveats: The authors suggested that each seasonal influenza vaccination may recruit only a limited number of new T cells.

Reading the germline V gene gives CDR1 SGHRS and CDR2 YFSETQ. From the cysteine through the phenylalanine, the CDR3 covers 16 amino acids. Kept here is only the CDR3 DNA, which spans 48 bases and is read in frame from base 1. Trimming accounts for 4 bases at V and 4 bases at J, while the number of junction bases matched to no gene is 8. Comments on this clonotype: Its antigen remains undetermined. No much larger clone exists at a distance of one base, and base qualities are not known.

Sample time point, as interpreted from the label and publication: 40 to 45 days after influenza vaccine administration. Libraries came from RT-PCR. Sequencing was carried out with an Illumina HiSeq 2500. TCRdb reprocessing: public reads trimmed at Q25 with fastp, clones called with MiXCR, in-frame beta chains kept. Rows with one shared CDR3 protein collapse into an entry with the most common genes and DNA. The sample profile shows 430,000 or so distinct CDR3 sequences; approximately 11% of them were found once. Approximately 12% of the sample is taken by the ten largest. The sample consisted of PBMCs from blood, taken more than 35 days after vaccination. This receptor was obtained from a man in his fifties or sixties who received an inactivated influenza vaccine. Donor details come from another sample of the same person, matched by shared clones. Recombination connected TRBV5-1 to TRBJ2-3, with 11 bases aligning to TRBD2. In nucleotides, the sequence is TGCGCCAGCAGCCCTAGACTAGCGGGGTCCTCAGATACGCAGTATTTT. Translated, it reads CASSPRLAGSSDTQYF.